This T cell receptor beta chain was recorded in a study of blood T cell repertoires in COVID-19. Study-level background: From the United States, Italy and Spain came samples of acute and convalescent COVID-19. The cDNA or gDNA used as material had been derived from T cells, B-cell-depleted T cells, or PBMCs.

Methods used by the authors: Estimation of nucleated cell counts was performed using reference gene primer amplification. Assay: immunoSEQ multiplex PCR; the TCRdb copy retains only in-frame clones and omits some. For V, J and clone size, that table is used; D and trimming come from the DNA. The table lists 100,000 or so clones, over 65% of them singletons, with about 13% in the top ten. The junction had 10 bases not matched to a gene; V was cut back by 1 base and J by 4 bases. CDR3 size: 18 residues. The germline V gene has CDR1 LGHDT and CDR2 YNNKEL (reference sequence). This clone was observed a few times.

The V and J genes are TRBV3-1 (or the pseudogene TRBV3-2) and TRBJ2-3, with 11 bases that match TRBD1. Sequencing was done on a sample of peripheral blood. The sequence derives from a human donor in a cohort sampled during active COVID-19. CDR3 in amino acids: CASSQGKRGDRGADTQYF. CDR3 sequence (DNA): TGTGCCAGCAGCCAAGGAAAAAGGGGGGACAGGGGGGCAGATACGCAGTATTTT.